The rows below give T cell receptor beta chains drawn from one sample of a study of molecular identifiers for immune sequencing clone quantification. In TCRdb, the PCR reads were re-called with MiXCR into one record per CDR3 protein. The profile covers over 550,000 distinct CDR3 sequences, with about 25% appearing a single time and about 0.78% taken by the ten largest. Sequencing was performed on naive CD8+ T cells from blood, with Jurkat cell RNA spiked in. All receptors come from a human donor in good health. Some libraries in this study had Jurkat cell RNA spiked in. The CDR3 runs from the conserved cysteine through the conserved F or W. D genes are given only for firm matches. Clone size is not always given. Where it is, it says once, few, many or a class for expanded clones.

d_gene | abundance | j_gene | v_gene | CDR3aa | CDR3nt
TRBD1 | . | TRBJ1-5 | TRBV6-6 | CASIPDRSPNQPPHF | TGTGCCAGCATCCCGGACAGGAGCCCTAATCAGCCCCCGCATTTT
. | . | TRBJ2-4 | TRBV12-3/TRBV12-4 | CVSSLAGNKNIQYF | TGTGTCAGCAGTTTAGCAGGGAACAAAAACATTCAGTACTTC
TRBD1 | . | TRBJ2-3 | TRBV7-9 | CASSGPTGGSDTQYF | TGTGCCAGCAGCGGACCGACAGGGGGCTCAGATACGCAGTATTTT
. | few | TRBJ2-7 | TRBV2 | CASGSGTTSGEQYF | TGTGCCAGTGGCTCCGGGACCACCTCCGGGGAGCAGTACTTC
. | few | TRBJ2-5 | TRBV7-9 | CASSLVEGAGETQYF | TGTGCCAGCAGCTTAGTGGAGGGGGCGGGAGAGACCCAGTACTTC
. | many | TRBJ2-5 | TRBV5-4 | CASSAQGGLETQYF | TGTGCCAGCTCAGCTCAGGGGGGGCTGGAGACCCAGTACTTC
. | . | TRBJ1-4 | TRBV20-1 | CSARSPFYTGKYEKLFF | TGCAGTGCTAGATCGCCATTCTACACAGGGAAATATGAAAAACTGTTTTTT
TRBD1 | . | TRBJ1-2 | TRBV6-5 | CASSPDRIVYGYTF | TGTGCCAGCAGTCCGGACAGGATTGTCTATGGCTACACCTTC
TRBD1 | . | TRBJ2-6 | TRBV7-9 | CASSFDRASSGANVLTF | TGTGCCAGCAGCTTCGACAGGGCTAGCTCTGGGGCCAACGTCCTGACTTTC
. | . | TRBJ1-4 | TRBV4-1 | CASSPNSGGWANEKLFF | TGCGCCAGCAGCCCTAATTCCGGGGGGTGGGCTAATGAAAAACTGTTTTTT
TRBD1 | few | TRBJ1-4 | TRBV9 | CASSTTGKALATNEKLFF | TGTGCCAGCTCGACGACAGGGAAGGCGCTTGCAACTAATGAAAAACTGTTTTTT
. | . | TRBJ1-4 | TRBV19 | CASSIALGRANEKLFF | TGTGCCAGTAGTATAGCCCTGGGTAGGGCTAATGAAAAACTGTTTTTT
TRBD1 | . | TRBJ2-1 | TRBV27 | CASSPGGAEQFF | TGTGCCAGCAGTCCAGGGGGCGCTGAGCAGTTCTTC
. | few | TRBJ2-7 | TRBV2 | CASSDGQSYEQYF | TGTGCCAGCAGTGACGGACAGTCCTACGAGCAGTACTTC
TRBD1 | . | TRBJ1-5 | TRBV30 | CAWSTGQGYGQPQHF | TGTGCCTGGAGTACGGGACAGGGGTACGGGCAGCCCCAGCATTTT
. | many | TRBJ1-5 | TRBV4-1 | CASTNSNQPQHF | TGCGCCAGCACGAATAGCAATCAGCCCCAGCATTTT
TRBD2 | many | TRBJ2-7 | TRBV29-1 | CSTRTSDSYEQYF | TGCAGCACGCGGACTAGCGACTCCTACGAGCAGTACTTC
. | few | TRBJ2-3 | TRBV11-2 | CASSFLEGGTDTQYF | TGTGCCAGCAGCTTTTTGGAGGGGGGCACAGATACGCAGTATTTT
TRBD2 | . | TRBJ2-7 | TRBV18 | CASSPDSGRGLEQYF | TGTGCCAGCTCACCTGATAGCGGGAGGGGGCTGGAGCAGTACTTC
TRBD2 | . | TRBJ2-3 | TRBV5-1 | CASSLDRLAGVTDTQYF | TGCGCCAGCAGCTTGGATCGACTAGCGGGAGTTACAGATACGCAGTATTTT
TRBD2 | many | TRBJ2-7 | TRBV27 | CASARTGGVSYEQYF | TGTGCCAGCGCAAGAACGGGGGGGGTCTCCTACGAGCAGTACTTC
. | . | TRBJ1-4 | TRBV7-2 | CASSLGEGYTSTNEKLFF | TGTGCCAGCAGCTTAGGAGAGGGTTACACGTCAACTAATGAAAAACTGTTTTTT
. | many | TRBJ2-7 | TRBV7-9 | CASSPSGKTYEQYF | TGTGCCAGCAGTCCCTCGGGGAAAACCTACGAGCAGTACTTC
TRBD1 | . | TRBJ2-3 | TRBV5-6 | CASRRQGFHPDTQYF | TGTGCCAGCAGGCGACAGGGTTTTCACCCAGATACGCAGTATTTT
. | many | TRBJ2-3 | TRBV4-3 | CASSQEASSRMGDTQYF | TGCGCCAGCAGCCAAGAAGCGTCTAGCCGGATGGGGGATACGCAGTATTTT
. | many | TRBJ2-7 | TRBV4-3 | CASSAGRLTYEQYF | TGCGCCAGCAGCGCGGGACGTCTGACCTACGAGCAGTACTTC
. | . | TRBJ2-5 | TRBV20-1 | CSASASFQTQYF | TGCAGTGCTAGTGCGAGTTTCCAGACCCAGTACTTC
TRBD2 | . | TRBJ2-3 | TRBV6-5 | CASSPIGAGELDTQYF | TGTGCCAGCAGCCCCATAGGAGCGGGGGAACTTGATACGCAGTATTTT